Listed below are T cell receptor beta chains from one sample, sequenced in a study of blood T cell repertoires in COVID-19. Sequenced by immunoSEQ multiplex PCR; TCRdb stores in-frame clones only, minus some. The table has a few hundred thousand clones, about 87% seen once; the top ten hold roughly 6.8%. Sequencing was performed on peripheral blood. The receptors here all came from a woman aged 25 to 39 with COVID-19, enrolled during active disease. Each CDR3 is given with its conserved first and last residue. The order of the fields is J gene, V gene, D gene, clone size, CDR3 protein, CDR3 DNA. The D gene is left open where the match is weak. The listing skips clone size in some rows; elsewhere it reads once, few, many or a size class.

J gene: TRBJ2-2
V gene: TRBV4-3
D gene: -
clone size: -
CDR3 protein: CASSQVAGELFF
CDR3 DNA: TGCGCCAGCAGCCAAGTAGCCGGGGAGCTGTTTTTT

J gene: TRBJ2-1
V gene: TRBV6-6
D gene: -
clone size: -
CDR3 protein: CASTRITGEQFF
CDR3 DNA: TGTGCCAGCACTAGAATAACGGGTGAGCAGTTCTTC

J gene: TRBJ1-2
V gene: TRBV9
D gene: TRBD1
clone size: -
CDR3 protein: CASTLRQGGYGYTF
CDR3 DNA: TGTGCCAGCACCTTACGACAGGGAGGCTATGGCTACACCTTC

J gene: TRBJ1-2
V gene: TRBV29-1
D gene: TRBD1
clone size: -
CDR3 protein: CSAEQGDYGYTF
CDR3 DNA: TGCAGCGCGGAACAGGGGGACTATGGCTACACCTTC

J gene: TRBJ1-1
V gene: TRBV7-8
D gene: -
clone size: -
CDR3 protein: CASSLGPGGMNTEAFF
CDR3 DNA: TGTGCCAGCAGCTTGGGTCCGGGGGGTATGAACACTGAAGCTTTCTTT

J gene: TRBJ1-3
V gene: TRBV29-1
D gene: -
clone size: once
CDR3 protein: CSVRGGRGSGNTIYF
CDR3 DNA: TGCAGCGTGAGGGGGGGGCGAGGATCTGGAAACACCATATATTTT

J gene: TRBJ1-2
V gene: TRBV9
D gene: TRBD1
clone size: -
CDR3 protein: CASSVVGGSSYTF
CDR3 DNA: TGTGCCAGCAGCGTAGTAGGGGGCTCTAGCTACACCTTC

J gene: TRBJ1-3
V gene: TRBV27
D gene: -
clone size: -
CDR3 protein: CASSLFGRRSGNTIYF
CDR3 DNA: TGTGCCAGCAGTTTATTCGGGAGACGCTCTGGAAACACCATATATTTT

J gene: TRBJ1-4
V gene: TRBV18
D gene: TRBD1
clone size: -
CDR3 protein: CASSPTNRGLVEKLFF
CDR3 DNA: TGTGCCAGCTCACCGACTAACAGGGGGCTGGTTGAAAAACTGTTTTTT

J gene: TRBJ1-2
V gene: TRBV12-5
D gene: TRBD1
clone size: once
CDR3 protein: CASSSRLRGHGYTF
CDR3 DNA: TGTGCTAGTAGCTCGCGGCTCAGGGGGCACGGCTACACCTTC

J gene: TRBJ1-1
V gene: TRBV18
D gene: -
clone size: -
CDR3 protein: CASSPQHSQEAFF
CDR3 DNA: TGTGCCAGCTCACCACAACACAGCCAAGAAGCTTTCTTT

J gene: TRBJ1-5
V gene: TRBV19
D gene: -
clone size: -
CDR3 protein: CASSGRSGENQPQHF
CDR3 DNA: TGTGCCAGTAGTGGGCGGTCCGGGGAGAATCAGCCCCAGCATTTT

J gene: TRBJ1-2
V gene: TRBV19
D gene: TRBD1
clone size: -
CDR3 protein: CASGTGNYGYTF
CDR3 DNA: TGTGCCAGTGGGACAGGGAACTATGGCTACACCTTC

J gene: TRBJ2-5
V gene: TRBV28
D gene: TRBD2
clone size: -
CDR3 protein: CASSQPMGGPGGETQYF
CDR3 DNA: TGTGCCAGCAGCCAACCGATGGGGGGACCCGGGGGGGAGACCCAGTACTTC

J gene: TRBJ1-2
V gene: TRBV18
D gene: TRBD1
clone size: -
CDR3 protein: CASSPGQTSYGYTF
CDR3 DNA: TGTGCCAGCTCACCGGGACAGACGTCCTATGGCTACACCTTC

J gene: TRBJ2-3
V gene: TRBV28
D gene: TRBD1
clone size: once
CDR3 protein: CASRGNRGGTDTQYF
CDR3 DNA: TGTGCCAGCAGGGGCAACAGGGGAGGCACAGATACGCAGTATTTT

J gene: TRBJ2-5
V gene: TRBV29-1
D gene: TRBD1
clone size: -
CDR3 protein: CSVKGTGGLETQYF
CDR3 DNA: TGCAGCGTTAAGGGGACAGGGGGGTTAGAGACCCAGTACTTC

J gene: TRBJ1-5
V gene: TRBV27
D gene: -
clone size: -
CDR3 protein: CASSLYPGYDQPQHF
CDR3 DNA: TGTGCCAGCAGTTTATACCCAGGGTACGATCAGCCCCAGCATTTT

J gene: TRBJ2-7
V gene: TRBV7-2
D gene: TRBD2
clone size: once
CDR3 protein: CASSETSGGSHEQYF
CDR3 DNA: TGTGCCAGCAGCGAGACTAGCGGGGGGTCCCACGAGCAGTACTTC

J gene: TRBJ2-2
V gene: TRBV2
D gene: -
clone size: -
CDR3 protein: CASSPLTLWGAGELFF
CDR3 DNA: TGTGCCAGCAGCCCTTTAACTCTTTGGGGGGCCGGGGAGCTGTTTTTT

J gene: TRBJ2-1
V gene: TRBV7-8
D gene: TRBD2
clone size: -
CDR3 protein: CASSINALRGTSGPNEQFF
CDR3 DNA: TGTGCCAGCAGCATTAATGCCTTAAGGGGGACTAGCGGTCCCAATGAGCAGTTCTTC

J gene: TRBJ2-7
V gene: TRBV27
D gene: TRBD2
clone size: -
CDR3 protein: CASSSRLAHNYEQYF
CDR3 DNA: TGTGCCAGCAGTTCCCGACTAGCGCACAACTACGAGCAGTACTTC

J gene: TRBJ2-7
V gene: TRBV9
D gene: TRBD1
clone size: -
CDR3 protein: CASRGQGAYEQYF
CDR3 DNA: TGTGCCAGCAGGGGACAGGGAGCCTACGAGCAGTACTTC

J gene: TRBJ2-7
V gene: TRBV28
D gene: -
clone size: -
CDR3 protein: CASSSLHRSSYEQYF
CDR3 DNA: TGTGCCAGCAGTTCACTACACAGGAGCTCCTACGAGCAGTACTTC

J gene: TRBJ2-7
V gene: TRBV5-1
D gene: TRBD2
clone size: -
CDR3 protein: CASSPVPMTSGGGNEQYF
CDR3 DNA: TGCGCCAGCAGCCCAGTGCCCATGACTAGCGGGGGGGGTAATGAGCAGTACTTC

J gene: TRBJ2-1
V gene: TRBV11-3
D gene: TRBD1
clone size: -
CDR3 protein: CASSPQVPGQGVSEQFF
CDR3 DNA: TGTGCCAGCAGCCCCCAAGTTCCGGGACAGGGAGTTTCTGAGCAGTTCTTC

J gene: TRBJ2-4
V gene: TRBV19
D gene: -
clone size: -
CDR3 protein: CATGWQGKNIQYF
CDR3 DNA: TGTGCCACCGGTTGGCAGGGCAAAAACATTCAGTACTTC

J gene: TRBJ2-1
V gene: TRBV7-9
D gene: TRBD2
clone size: -
CDR3 protein: CASSLFWREGYNEQFF
CDR3 DNA: TGTGCCAGCAGCTTATTTTGGCGGGAGGGCTACAATGAGCAGTTCTTC

J gene: TRBJ2-1
V gene: TRBV19
D gene: TRBD2
clone size: -
CDR3 protein: CASSMQGTSGGGEFF
CDR3 DNA: TGTGCCAGTAGTATGCAAGGGACTAGCGGGGGCGGTGAGTTCTTC

J gene: TRBJ1-3
V gene: TRBV3-1/TRBV3-2
D gene: -
clone size: -
CDR3 protein: CASSQIQGSGNTIYF
CDR3 DNA: TGTGCCAGCAGCCAAATACAGGGATCTGGAAACACCATATATTTT

J gene: TRBJ2-5
V gene: TRBV1
D gene: -
clone size: -
CDR3 protein: CTRSEGGDEETQYF
CDR3 DNA: TGCACCCGCTCGGAAGGCGGGGACGAAGAGACCCAGTACTTC

J gene: TRBJ2-1
V gene: TRBV5-1
D gene: TRBD2
clone size: -
CDR3 protein: CASSYTITPGLAGALRSYNEQFF
CDR3 DNA: TGCGCCAGCAGCTACACGATTACCCCGGGACTAGCGGGTGCCTTACGCTCCTACAATGAGCAGTTCTTC

J gene: TRBJ2-1
V gene: TRBV19
D gene: TRBD2
clone size: -
CDR3 protein: CASSRLAGGTYNEQFF
CDR3 DNA: TGTGCCAGTAGCAGACTAGCGGGAGGGACCTACAATGAGCAGTTCTTC

J gene: TRBJ2-5
V gene: TRBV27
D gene: TRBD1
clone size: once
CDR3 protein: CASSLSYGTGGTQYF
CDR3 DNA: TGTGCCAGCAGTTTATCTTACGGGACAGGGGGGACCCAGTACTTC

J gene: TRBJ1-2
V gene: TRBV29-1
D gene: TRBD1
clone size: -
CDR3 protein: CSVYETGTNHGYTF
CDR3 DNA: TGCAGCGTTTACGAGACAGGGACCAACCATGGCTACACCTTC

J gene: TRBJ1-5
V gene: TRBV3-1/TRBV3-2
D gene: -
clone size: -
CDR3 protein: CASSAGLGQPQHF
CDR3 DNA: TGTGCCAGCAGCGCGGGACTTGGGCAGCCCCAGCATTTT

J gene: TRBJ2-5
V gene: TRBV6-2/TRBV6-3
D gene: -
clone size: -
CDR3 protein: CASSNQGLTQYF
CDR3 DNA: TGTGCCAGCAGTAACCAAGGACTGACCCAGTACTTC

J gene: TRBJ2-3
V gene: TRBV6-5
D gene: -
clone size: few
CDR3 protein: CASSYRPGRTDTQYF
CDR3 DNA: TGTGCCAGCAGTTACCGGCCAGGGAGGACAGATACGCAGTATTTT

J gene: TRBJ2-1
V gene: TRBV7-9
D gene: TRBD1
clone size: -
CDR3 protein: CASRAGQGVFYNEQFF
CDR3 DNA: TGTGCCAGCAGAGCGGGACAGGGGGTCTTCTACAATGAGCAGTTCTTC

J gene: TRBJ2-1
V gene: TRBV14
D gene: -
clone size: -
CDR3 protein: CASSQDRGWRNEQFF
CDR3 DNA: TGTGCCAGCAGCCAAGATCGGGGTTGGAGGAATGAGCAGTTCTTC

J gene: TRBJ2-3
V gene: TRBV14
D gene: -
clone size: -
CDR3 protein: CASSQNSAGGTQYF
CDR3 DNA: TGTGCCAGCAGCCAAAATAGCGCAGGAGGAACGCAGTATTTT

J gene: TRBJ1-4
V gene: TRBV27
D gene: -
clone size: once
CDR3 protein: CASSFGPNEKLFF
CDR3 DNA: TGTGCCAGCAGTTTTGGGCCTAATGAAAAACTGTTTTTT

J gene: TRBJ2-1
V gene: TRBV19
D gene: TRBD2
clone size: -
CDR3 protein: CASGLAGRNEQFF
CDR3 DNA: TGTGCCAGCGGACTAGCGGGAAGGAATGAGCAGTTCTTC

J gene: TRBJ1-5
V gene: TRBV3-1/TRBV3-2
D gene: TRBD1
clone size: -
CDR3 protein: CASSQATGGDQPQHF
CDR3 DNA: TGTGCCAGCAGCCAAGCGACAGGGGGCGATCAGCCCCAGCATTTT

J gene: TRBJ1-5
V gene: TRBV28
D gene: -
clone size: -
CDR3 protein: CASNPGQFDQPQHF
CDR3 DNA: TGTGCCAGCAACCCCGGACAGTTCGATCAGCCCCAGCATTTT

J gene: TRBJ2-6
V gene: TRBV4-1
D gene: TRBD2
clone size: -
CDR3 protein: CASSQVYRGGSSGANVLTF
CDR3 DNA: TGCGCCAGCAGCCAAGTATATCGCGGGGGGTCCTCTGGGGCCAACGTCCTGACTTTC

J gene: TRBJ2-1
V gene: TRBV4-3
D gene: TRBD1
clone size: -
CDR3 protein: CASSQEGTVTYNEQFF
CDR3 DNA: TGCGCCAGCAGCCAAGAAGGGACAGTTACTTACAATGAGCAGTTCTTC

J gene: TRBJ2-4
V gene: TRBV3-1/TRBV3-2
D gene: TRBD2
clone size: -
CDR3 protein: CASSQTGGPSPNIQYF
CDR3 DNA: TGTGCCAGCAGCCAAACGGGGGGGCCTTCCCCCAACATTCAGTACTTC